This TCR beta chain is drawn from a study of blood T cell repertoires in COVID-19. At the level of the study: The cDNA or gDNA used as material had been derived from T cells, B-cell-depleted T cells, or PBMCs.

The protocol was immunoSEQ multiplex PCR, while the TCRdb copy is restricted to in-frame clones and leaves out a portion. There are about 32,000 clones in the sample; around 85% occur only once, and 44% lies in the top ten. V shed 4 bases and J shed 0 bases, with 10 bases lying between them. Germline lookup yields CDR1 SGHRS and CDR2 YFSETQ. The CDR3 is 15 amino acids. This TCR was sampled from a man between 60 and 70 years old with active or convalescent COVID-19. The gene calls are TRBV5-1 and TRBJ2-2; unclear D gene. The sample taken for sequencing was peripheral blood. The CDR3 nucleotides read TGCGCCAGCAGCCCAGTTGGTGCGAACACCGGGGAGCTGTTTTTT. This encodes CASSPVGANTGELFF.